This T cell receptor beta chain was profiled in a study of blood T cells in healthy people across ages. Every sample had a minimum of 6.5 million PBMCs isolated. This CDR3 contains 15 residues. Germline-derived CDR1 and CDR2 are MNHNS and SASEGT. After removal of 4 bases from V and 0 bases from J, the junction contained 4 bases not matched to a gene. Through a sample-barcoded 5' primer and a J-beta primer mix, a second PCR was run for roughly 7 to 12 cycles. In TCRdb, the 5' RACE reads were re-called with MiXCR into one record per CDR3 protein. The table shows just under 550,000 distinct CDR3 sequences, with 24% occurring only once. The same specimen was also included in a second study, on T cells of mothers and their children.

The chain uses TRBV6-1 and TRBJ1-1; 8 bases agree with TRBD1. The source material was blood. This TCR came from a boy between 10 and 17 years old in good health. The CDR3 loop reads CASSARTGMNTEAFF. The CDR3 DNA reads as TGTGCCAGCAGTGCCCGGACAGGGATGAACACTGAAGCTTTCTTT.